A selection of T cell receptor beta chains follows, all from one sample in a study of OX40 agonist ivuxolimab in advanced cancers. Measured with immunoSEQ multiplex PCR; TCRdb has only the in-frame clones, and not every one. The sample shows about 53,000 clones, just under 80% of them seen only once. The sample was CD4+ or CD8+ T cells sorted from blood, taken in a trial of the OX40 agonist ivuxolimab. These TCRs come from an adult with an advanced solid tumor such as melanoma, head and neck, liver or kidney cancer. CDR3s include the opening cysteine and the closing phenylalanine or tryptophan. Each record gives: V gene, CDR3 protein.

TRBV19,CASSTQPVPLAKNIQYF
TRBV5-1,CASRREAYTDTQYF
TRBV10-3,CAISESGSGANVLTF
TRBV27,CASSLSRTGTNEQYF
TRBV28,CASSSYWGAGQNTEAFF
TRBV7-2,CASSPRQGLNLWGYTF
TRBV7-2,CASSLAVSQETQYF
TRBV7-3,CASSLSKSTDTQYF
TRBV2,CASREETQYF
TRBV9,CASSRSLGSGANVLTF
TRBV29-1,CSVGRNGEAFF
TRBV7-8,CASSLTRQGSSGNTIYF
TRBV27,CASSLQQGTLGPNTEAFF
TRBV7-2,CASSLAGGSVSYNEQFF
TRBV5-1,CASSLGWLAGVGGANVLTF
TRBV14,CASRGQGISPLHF
TRBV2,CASKGGGTYEQYF